This TCR beta chain originates from a study of T cells in Graves' hyperthyroidism and ophthalmopathy. TCR beta CDR3 regions were amplified from RNA. During a first-round RT-PCR of the TCR CDR3, the HTBI primer set was used. MiXCR, applied by TCRdb to the multiplex PCR reads, yields one record per CDR3 protein. The table includes more than 300,000 distinct CDR3 sequences, about 13% detected once. Findings and limits, study-wide: The model identified upcoming ophthalmopathy a median 6.5 months ahead of onset.

This clonotype was picked up many times. Its antigen is still unknown. CDR1 and CDR2 from the germline V gene are MGHRA and YSYEKL. With 2 bases clipped from V and 2 bases from J, the junction kept 3 bases outside the gene matches. This CDR3 has 15 amino acids. Patients were aged 18 to 65, had disease duration under 2 months, and had newly diagnosed hyperthyroidism. Exclusion of a patient resulted from uncontrolled infection, other autoimmune disease, pregnancy or lactation. The authors obtained PBMCs from roughly 10 ml of fresh peripheral blood. Sequenced material: blood. The V call is TRBV4-1, the J call TRBJ2-7, with TRBD1 identical over 10 bases. The clonotype originates from a woman under 30 with Graves' hyperthyroidism. For the CDR3, the DNA is TGCGCCAGCAGCCAATCGGGGACAGGGGCCTACGAGCAGTACTTC. It specifies CASSQSGTGAYEQYF.